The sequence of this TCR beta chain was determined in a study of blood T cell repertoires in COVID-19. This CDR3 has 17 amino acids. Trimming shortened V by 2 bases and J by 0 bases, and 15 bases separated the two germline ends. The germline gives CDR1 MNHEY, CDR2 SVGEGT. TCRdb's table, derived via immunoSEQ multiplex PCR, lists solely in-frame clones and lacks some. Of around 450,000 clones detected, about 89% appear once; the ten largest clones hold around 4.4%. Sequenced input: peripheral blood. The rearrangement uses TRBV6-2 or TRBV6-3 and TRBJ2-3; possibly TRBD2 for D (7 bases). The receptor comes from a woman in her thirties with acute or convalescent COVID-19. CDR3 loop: CASSYKPGGPSTDTQYF. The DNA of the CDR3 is TGTGCCAGCAGTTACAAACCGGGGGGCCCTAGCACAGATACGCAGTATTTT.